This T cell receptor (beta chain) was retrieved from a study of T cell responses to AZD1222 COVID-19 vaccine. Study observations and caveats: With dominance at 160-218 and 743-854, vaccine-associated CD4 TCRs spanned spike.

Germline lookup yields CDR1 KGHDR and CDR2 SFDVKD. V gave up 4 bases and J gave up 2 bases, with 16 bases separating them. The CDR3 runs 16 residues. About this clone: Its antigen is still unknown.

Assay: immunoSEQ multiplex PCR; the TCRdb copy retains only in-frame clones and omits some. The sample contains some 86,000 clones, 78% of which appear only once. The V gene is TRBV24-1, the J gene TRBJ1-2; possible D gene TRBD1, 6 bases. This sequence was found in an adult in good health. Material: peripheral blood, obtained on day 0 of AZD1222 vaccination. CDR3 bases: TGTGCCACCAGTGACCCGGGGACAAATGGAAACTATGGCTACACCTTC. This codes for CATSDPGTNGNYGYTF.